The TCR beta chain described here comes from a study of T-cell reconstitution after alpha-beta-depleted transplantation in children. Germline CDR1 and CDR2: MGHRA and YSYEKL. This CDR3 comprises 12 residues. Trimming took 3 bases from V and 4 from J, leaving 6 bases between them. The TCRbeta library was prepared with unique molecular identifiers. TCRdb fed the PCR reads into MiXCR, producing one record per CDR3 protein. The table includes about 160,000 distinct CDR3 sequences, more than 9.5% detected once. The sample holds many counts of this clonotype. The genes are TRBV4-1 and TRBJ2-5, with D hard to call. This TCR came from a boy under 10 years old with acute myeloid leukemia, due to receive a stem cell transplant. Sequenced material: PBMCs, taken before TCRalphabeta/CD19-depleted stem cell transplant. The CDR3 here is CASSHILETQYF. CDR3 coding DNA: TGCGCCAGCAGCCATATATTAGAGACCCAGTACTTC.